The sequence of this T cell receptor beta chain was determined in a study of blood T cell repertoires in COVID-19. This clone was seen once. The CDR3 length is 17 residues. The germline CDR1 and CDR2 sequences are LGHNT and FRNRAP. Trimming took 2 bases from V and 3 from J; bases not matched to a gene: 9. Profiled with immunoSEQ multiplex PCR; TCRdb holds only in-frame clones, not every one. The sample yields about 94,000 clones, more than 65% seen once. Source material: peripheral blood. The receptor was isolated from a man aged 55 to 70 with acute or convalescent COVID-19. The chain uses TRBV12-5 and TRBJ2-2; 7 bases line up with TRBD1. CDR3 amino acids: CASGLPGQEKYTGELFF. The CDR3 coding sequence is TGTGCTAGTGGTTTGCCCGGACAGGAGAAGTACACCGGGGAGCTGTTTTTT.